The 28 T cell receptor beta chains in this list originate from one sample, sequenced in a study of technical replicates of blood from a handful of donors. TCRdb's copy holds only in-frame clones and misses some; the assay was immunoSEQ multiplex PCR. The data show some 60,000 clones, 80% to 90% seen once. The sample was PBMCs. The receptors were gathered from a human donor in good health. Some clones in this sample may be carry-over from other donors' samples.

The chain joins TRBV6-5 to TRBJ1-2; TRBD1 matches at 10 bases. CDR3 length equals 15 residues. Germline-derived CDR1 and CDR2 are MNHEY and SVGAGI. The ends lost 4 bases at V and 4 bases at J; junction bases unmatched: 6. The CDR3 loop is CASSFRDRGTYGYTF. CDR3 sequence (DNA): TGTGCCAGCAGTTTCCGGGACAGGGGTACCTATGGCTACACCTTC.

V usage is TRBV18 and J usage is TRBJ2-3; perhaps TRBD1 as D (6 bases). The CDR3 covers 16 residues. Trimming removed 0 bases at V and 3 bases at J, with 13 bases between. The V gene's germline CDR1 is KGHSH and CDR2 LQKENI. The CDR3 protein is CASSPPQGKGTDTQYF. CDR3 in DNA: TGTGCCAGCTCACCACCCCAGGGGAAAGGGACAGATACGCAGTATTTT.

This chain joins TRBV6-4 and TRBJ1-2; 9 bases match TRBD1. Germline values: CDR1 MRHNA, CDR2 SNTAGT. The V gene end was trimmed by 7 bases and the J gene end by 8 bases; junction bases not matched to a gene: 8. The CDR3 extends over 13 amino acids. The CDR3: CASNSGQGWGYTF. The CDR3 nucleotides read TGTGCCAGCAACTCGGGACAGGGTTGGGGCTACACCTTC.

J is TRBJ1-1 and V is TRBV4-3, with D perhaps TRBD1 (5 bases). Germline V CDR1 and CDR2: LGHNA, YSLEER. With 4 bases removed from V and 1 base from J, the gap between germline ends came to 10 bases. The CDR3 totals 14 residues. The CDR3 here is CASSRGRENTEAFF. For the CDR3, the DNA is TGCGCCAGCAGCCGAGGCAGGGAGAACACTGAAGCTTTCTTT.

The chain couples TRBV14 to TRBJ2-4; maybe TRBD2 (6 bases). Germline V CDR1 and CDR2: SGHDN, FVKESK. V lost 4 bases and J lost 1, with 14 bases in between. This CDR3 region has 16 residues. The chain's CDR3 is CASSLGDWWAKNIQYF. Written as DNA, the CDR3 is TGTGCCAGCAGCCTCGGGGACTGGTGGGCCAAAAACATTCAGTACTTC.

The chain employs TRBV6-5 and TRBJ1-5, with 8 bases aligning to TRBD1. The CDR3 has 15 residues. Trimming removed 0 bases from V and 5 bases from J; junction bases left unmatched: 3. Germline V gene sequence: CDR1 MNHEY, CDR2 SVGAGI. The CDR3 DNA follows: TGTGCCAGCAGTTACTCTGACAGGGGCGATCAGCCCCAGCATTTT. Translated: CASSYSDRGDQPQHF.

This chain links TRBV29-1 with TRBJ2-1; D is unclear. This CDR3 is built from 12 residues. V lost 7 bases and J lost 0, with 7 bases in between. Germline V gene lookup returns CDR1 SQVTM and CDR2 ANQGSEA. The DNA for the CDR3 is TGCAGCGGACATACCTCCTACAATGAGCAGTTCTTC. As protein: CSGHTSYNEQFF.

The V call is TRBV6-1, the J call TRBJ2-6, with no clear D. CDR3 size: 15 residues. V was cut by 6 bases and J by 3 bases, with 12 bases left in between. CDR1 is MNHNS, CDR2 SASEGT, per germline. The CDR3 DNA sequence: TGTGCCAGCAGGGCCATAGAGGTTGGGGCCAACGTCCTGACTTTC. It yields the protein CASRAIEVGANVLTF.

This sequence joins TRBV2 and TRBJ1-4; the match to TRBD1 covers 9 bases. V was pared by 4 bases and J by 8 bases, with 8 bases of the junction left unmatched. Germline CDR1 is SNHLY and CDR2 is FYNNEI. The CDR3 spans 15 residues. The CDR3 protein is CASSARDRAWEKLFF. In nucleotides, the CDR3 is TGTGCCAGCAGTGCCCGGGACAGGGCCTGGGAAAAACTGTTTTTT.

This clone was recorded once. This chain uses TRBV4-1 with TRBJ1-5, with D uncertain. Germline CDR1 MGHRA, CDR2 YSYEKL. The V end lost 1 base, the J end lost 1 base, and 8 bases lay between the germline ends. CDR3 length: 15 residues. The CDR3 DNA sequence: TGCGCCAGCAGCCAAGTTGACACAAGCAATCAGCCCCAGCATTTT. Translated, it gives CASSQVDTSNQPQHF.

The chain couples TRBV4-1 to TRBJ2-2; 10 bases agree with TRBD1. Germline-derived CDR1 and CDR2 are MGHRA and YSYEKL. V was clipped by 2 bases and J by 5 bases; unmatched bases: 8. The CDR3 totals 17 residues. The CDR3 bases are TGCGCCAGCAGCCAACCGCCCGGACAGGGGGGGACCGGGGAGCTGTTTTTT. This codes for CASSQPPGQGGTGELFF.

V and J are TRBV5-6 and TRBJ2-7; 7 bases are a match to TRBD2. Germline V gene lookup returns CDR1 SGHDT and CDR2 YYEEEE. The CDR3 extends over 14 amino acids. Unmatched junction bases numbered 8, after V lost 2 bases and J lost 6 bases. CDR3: CASSFAGDRGEQYF. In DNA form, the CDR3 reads TGTGCCAGCAGCTTTGCGGGGGATCGCGGCGAGCAGTACTTC.

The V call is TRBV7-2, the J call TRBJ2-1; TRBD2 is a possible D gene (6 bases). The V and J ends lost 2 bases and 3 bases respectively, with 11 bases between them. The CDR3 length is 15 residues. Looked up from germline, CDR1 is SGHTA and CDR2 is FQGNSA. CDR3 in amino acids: CASSLTRRGYNEQFF. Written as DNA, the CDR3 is TGTGCCAGCAGCTTAACGAGGCGGGGCTACAATGAGCAGTTCTTC.

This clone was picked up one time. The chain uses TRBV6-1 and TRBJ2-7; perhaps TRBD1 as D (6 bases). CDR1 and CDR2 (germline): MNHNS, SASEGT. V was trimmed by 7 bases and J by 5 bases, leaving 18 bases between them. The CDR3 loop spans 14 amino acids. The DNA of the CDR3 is TGTGCCAGCACTAACCCAAGGGGGATGAACGAGCAGTACTTC. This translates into CASTNPRGMNEQYF.

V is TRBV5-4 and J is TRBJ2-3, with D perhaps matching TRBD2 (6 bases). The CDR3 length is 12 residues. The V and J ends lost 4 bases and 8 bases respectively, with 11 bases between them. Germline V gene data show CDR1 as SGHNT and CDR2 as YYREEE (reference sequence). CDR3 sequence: CASSRDLTTQYF. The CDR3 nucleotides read TGTGCCAGCAGCAGGGACTTAACTACGCAGTATTTT.

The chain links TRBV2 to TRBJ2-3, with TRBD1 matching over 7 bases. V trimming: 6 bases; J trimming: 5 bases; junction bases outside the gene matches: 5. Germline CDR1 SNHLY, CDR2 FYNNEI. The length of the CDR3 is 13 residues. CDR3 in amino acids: CASRPTGVDTQYF. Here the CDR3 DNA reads TGTGCCAGCAGACCCACAGGGGTAGATACGCAGTATTTT.

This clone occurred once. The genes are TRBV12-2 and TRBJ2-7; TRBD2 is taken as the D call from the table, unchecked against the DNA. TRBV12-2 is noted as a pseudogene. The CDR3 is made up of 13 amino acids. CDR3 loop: CASRPKVSYEQYF. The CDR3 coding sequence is TGTGCAAGTCGCCCTAAAGTCTCCTACGAGCAGTACTTC.

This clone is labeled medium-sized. CDR3 nucleotide sequence: TGTGCCATCGGAGACAGGGAACTCTACGAGCAGTACTTC. Translating it yields CAIGDRELYEQYF. The chain couples TRBV10-3 to TRBJ2-7; 7 positions agree with TRBD1. Germline CDR1 is ENHRY and CDR2 is SYGVKD. This CDR3 spans 13 amino acids. With 8 bases clipped from V and 3 bases from J, the junction kept 7 bases outside the gene matches.

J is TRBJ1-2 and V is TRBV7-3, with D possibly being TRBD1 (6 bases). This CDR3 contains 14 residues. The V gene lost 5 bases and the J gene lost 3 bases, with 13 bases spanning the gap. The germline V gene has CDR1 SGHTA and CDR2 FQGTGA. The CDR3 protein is CASSPGGSDYGYTF. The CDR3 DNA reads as TGTGCCAGCAGCCCGGGGGGCAGTGACTATGGCTACACCTTC.

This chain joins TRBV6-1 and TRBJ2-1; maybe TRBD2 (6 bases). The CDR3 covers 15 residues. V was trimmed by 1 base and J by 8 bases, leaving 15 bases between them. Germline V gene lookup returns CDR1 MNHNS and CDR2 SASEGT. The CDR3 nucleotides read TGTGCCAGCAGTGAAGGGGACTCCCTGGGTTATGAGCAGTTCTTC. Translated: CASSEGDSLGYEQFF.

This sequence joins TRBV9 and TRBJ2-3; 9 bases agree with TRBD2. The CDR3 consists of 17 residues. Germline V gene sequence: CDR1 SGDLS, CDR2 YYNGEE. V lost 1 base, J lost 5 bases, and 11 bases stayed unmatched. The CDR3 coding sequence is TGTGCCAGCAGCGTAAGTTTAGCGGGGGCCTCGAGAGATACGCAGTATTTT. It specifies CASSVSLAGASRDTQYF.

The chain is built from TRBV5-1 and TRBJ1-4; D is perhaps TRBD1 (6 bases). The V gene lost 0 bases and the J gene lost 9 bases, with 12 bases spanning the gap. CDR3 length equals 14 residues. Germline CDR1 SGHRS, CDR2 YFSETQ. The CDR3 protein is CASSLDREPKKLFF. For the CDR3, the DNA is TGCGCCAGCAGCTTGGACAGGGAGCCTAAAAAACTGTTTTTT.

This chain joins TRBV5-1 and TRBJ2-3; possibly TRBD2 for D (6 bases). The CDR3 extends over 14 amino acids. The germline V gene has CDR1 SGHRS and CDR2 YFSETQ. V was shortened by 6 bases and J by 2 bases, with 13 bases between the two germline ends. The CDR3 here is CASNLRDNTDTQYF. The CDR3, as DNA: TGCGCCAGCAATTTGCGGGATAACACAGATACGCAGTATTTT.

As DNA, the CDR3 is TGTGCCAGCAGTTTATCCGCCTCTCGGTACCTGAACACTGAAGCTTTCTTT. It yields the protein CASSLSASRYLNTEAFF. The V call is TRBV27, the J call TRBJ1-1; no clear D. The germline gives CDR1 MNHEY, CDR2 SMNVEV (reference sequence). The CDR3 has 17 residues. V lost 0 bases, J lost 0 bases, and 14 bases lay in between.

Here the CDR3 DNA reads TGTGCCAGCAGCCCCCAGGGACTAGGGGGCACCGGGGAGCTGTTTTTT. Amino acid sequence: CASSPQGLGGTGELFF. The chain is built from TRBV7-7 and TRBJ2-2, with 8 bases matching TRBD2. V lost 5 bases and J lost 4; bases outside the gene matches: 9. From germline, CDR1 is SSHAT and CDR2 FNYEAQ (reference sequence). There are 16 residues in the CDR3. Together with reference TRBV7-7 and TRBJ2-2, the CDR3 gives the full variable domain: GAGVSQSPRYKVTKRGQDVTLRCDPISSHATLYWYQQALGQGPEFLTYFNYEAQPDKSGLPSDRFSAERPEGSISTLTIQRTEQRDSAMYRCASSPQGLGGTGELFFGEGSRLTVL.

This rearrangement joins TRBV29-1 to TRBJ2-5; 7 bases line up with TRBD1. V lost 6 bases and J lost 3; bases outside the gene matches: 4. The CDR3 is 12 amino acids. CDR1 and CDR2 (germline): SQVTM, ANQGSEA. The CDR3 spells CSVTGTEETQYF. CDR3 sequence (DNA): TGCAGCGTGACGGGGACAGAAGAGACCCAGTACTTC.

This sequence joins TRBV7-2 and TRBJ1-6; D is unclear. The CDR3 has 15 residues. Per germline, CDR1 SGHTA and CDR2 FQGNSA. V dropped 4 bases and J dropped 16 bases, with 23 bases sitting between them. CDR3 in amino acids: CASSSPRPRTILLHF. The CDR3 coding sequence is TGTGCCAGCAGCTCCCCCCGCCCAAGGACTATCCTACTCCACTTT.

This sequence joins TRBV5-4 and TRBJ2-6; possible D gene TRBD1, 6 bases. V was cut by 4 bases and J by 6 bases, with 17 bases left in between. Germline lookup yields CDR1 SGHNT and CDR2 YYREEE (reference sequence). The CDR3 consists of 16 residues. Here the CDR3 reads CASSPSGTQEANVLTF. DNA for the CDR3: TGTGCCAGCAGCCCCTCCGGGACACAGGAGGCCAACGTCCTGACTTTC.